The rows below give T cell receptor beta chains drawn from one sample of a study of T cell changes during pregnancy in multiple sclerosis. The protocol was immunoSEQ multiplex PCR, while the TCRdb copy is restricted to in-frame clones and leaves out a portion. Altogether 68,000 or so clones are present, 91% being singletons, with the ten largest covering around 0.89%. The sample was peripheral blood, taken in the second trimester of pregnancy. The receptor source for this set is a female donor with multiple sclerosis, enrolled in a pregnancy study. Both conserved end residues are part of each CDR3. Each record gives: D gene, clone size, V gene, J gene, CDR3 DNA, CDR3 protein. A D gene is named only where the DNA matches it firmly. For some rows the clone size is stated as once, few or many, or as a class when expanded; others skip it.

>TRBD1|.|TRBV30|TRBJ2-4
TGTGCCTGGAAAAAAAACAGGGGCGCGAAGGGCTCAAACATTCAGTACTTC
CAWKKNRGAKGSNIQYF
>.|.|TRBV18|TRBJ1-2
TGTGCCAGCTCAGCAGAAAGTAATAACTATGGCTACACCTTC
CASSAESNNYGYTF
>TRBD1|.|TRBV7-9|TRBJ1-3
TGTGCCAGCAGCTCCGACAGGGCTGCTGGAAACACCATATATTTT
CASSSDRAAGNTIYF
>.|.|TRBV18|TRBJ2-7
TGTGCCAGCTCACCAAGTACTACCCACGAGCAGTACTTC
CASSPSTTHEQYF
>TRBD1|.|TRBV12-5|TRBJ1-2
TGTGCTAGTGGTTTTTCCGGGACAGGGCTCGGCTACACCTTC
CASGFSGTGLGYTF
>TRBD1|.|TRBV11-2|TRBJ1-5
TGTGCCAGCAGCCCTGGACAGGGTTATCAGCCCCAGCATTTT
CASSPGQGYQPQHF
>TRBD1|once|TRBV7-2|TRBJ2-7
TGTGCCAGCGTACGGACAAGGGGGCTCTACGAGCAGTACTTC
CASVRTRGLYEQYF
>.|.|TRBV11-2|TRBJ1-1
TGTGCCAGCAGCTTAGGGGCCAACACTGAAGCTTTCTTT
CASSLGANTEAFF
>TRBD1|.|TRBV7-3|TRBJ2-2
TGTGCCAGCAGCACCGGACAGGGGGCAACCGGGGAGCTGTTTTTT
CASSTGQGATGELFF
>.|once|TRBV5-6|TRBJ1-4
TGTGCCAGCAGCTTGGTCGGGCCAGGGGATGAAAAACTGTTTTTT
CASSLVGPGDEKLFF
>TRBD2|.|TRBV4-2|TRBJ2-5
TGTGCCAGCAGCCAATCACTAGCGGGGGGGCCGGGCAAGGCGGAGACCCAGTACTTC
CASSQSLAGGPGKAETQYF
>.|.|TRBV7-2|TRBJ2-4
TGTGCCAGCAGCTTGGAGGGGATGGGGAACATTCAGTACTTC
CASSLEGMGNIQYF
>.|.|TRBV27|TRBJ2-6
TGTGCCAGCAGTCCCAACCTTGGGCGGGCCTCTGGGGCCAACGTCCTGACTTTC
CASSPNLGRASGANVLTF
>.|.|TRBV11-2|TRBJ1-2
TGTGCCAGCAGCTTAGAGACAGGATACTCGGATGGCTACACCTTC
CASSLETGYSDGYTF
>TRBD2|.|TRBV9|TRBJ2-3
TGTGCCAGCAGCTCCGCCCGGGGGGGAACAGATACGCAGTATTTT
CASSSARGGTDTQYF
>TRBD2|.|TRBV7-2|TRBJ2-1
TGTGCCAGCAGCTTAAATGCCGTGGGGACTAGATCCTACAATGAGCAGTTCTTC
CASSLNAVGTRSYNEQFF
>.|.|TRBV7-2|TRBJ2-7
TGTGCCAGCAGCCGACAGGCCGGAGAGCAGTACTTC
CASSRQAGEQYF
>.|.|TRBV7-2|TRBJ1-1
TGTGCCAGCAGCGCCGGGAGGGGGAACACTGAAGCTTTCTTT
CASSAGRGNTEAFF
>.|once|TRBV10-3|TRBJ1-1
TGTGCCATCAGAGAGGGGGGGGATCAAACTGAAGCTTTCTTT
CAIREGGDQTEAFF
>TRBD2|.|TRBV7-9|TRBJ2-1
TGTGCCAGCAGCCTACCGATCGGCGGGGGAAAATACAATGAGCAGTTCTTC
CASSLPIGGGKYNEQFF